These 21 T cell receptor beta chains were all obtained from the same sample, sequenced in a study of cytomegalovirus exposure and HLA in healthy donors. PCR used 60 Vbeta primers and 13 Jbeta primers. The assay was immunoSEQ multiplex PCR, and TCRdb's table has in-frame clones only and misses some. This sample carries 99,000 or so clones, 78% of them seen once, and the ten largest clones take 1.3%. The sample taken for sequencing was PBMCs. These receptors all stem from a man aged 30-40 years in good health and CMV-seronegative.

The gene calls are TRBV30 and TRBJ2-4; perhaps TRBD1 as D (6 bases). V lost 4 bases to trimming and J lost 6 bases, with 16 bases between them. The CDR3 is made up of 14 amino acids. The germline CDR1 and CDR2 sequences are GTSNPN and SVGIG (reference sequence). The CDR3 nucleotides read TGTGCCTGGAATTGGGGCAGGGGATTAAACATTCAGTACTTC. It codes for CAWNWGRGLNIQYF.

This clone was counted only a few times. The rearrangement joins TRBV4-1 to TRBJ1-1; D perhaps matches TRBD1 (6 bases). The length of the CDR3 is 16 residues. Germline CDR1 reads MGHRA; CDR2 reads YSYEKL. Between the trimmed V and J ends, which lost 2 bases and 4 bases, there was a span of 17 bases. The CDR3 reads CASSQRGTSTGTEAFF. The CDR3 DNA reads as TGCGCCAGCAGCCAAAGGGGGACCTCGACGGGCACTGAAGCTTTCTTT.

For this clone: The junction differs from germline at one of its ends, possibly a read error. The V call is TRBV6-5, the J call TRBJ1-4, with D unclear. The length of the CDR3 is 14 residues. In germline, CDR1 is MNHEY, CDR2 SVGAGI. CDR3: CAGRTDSRGEKLFF. CDR3 coding DNA: TGTGCCGGCAGAACCGACTCGCGCGGGGAAAAACTGTTTTTT.

The chain combines TRBV5-1 with TRBJ2-1; 15 bases fit TRBD2. Trimming took 4 bases from V and 2 from J; bases not matched to a gene: 13. The CDR3 has 20 residues. Germline CDR1 is SGHRS and CDR2 is YFSETQ. This CDR3 reads CASSPRTSGGARGPYNEQFF. Written as DNA, the CDR3 is TGCGCCAGCAGCCCCAGGACTAGCGGGGGGGCGAGAGGGCCCTACAATGAGCAGTTCTTC.

The CDR3 DNA reads as TGTGCCAGCAGTTTGGCCAGGGAACAGCCCCAGCATTTT. This sequence encodes CASSLAREQPQHF. J is TRBJ1-5 and V is TRBV27, with D possibly matching TRBD1 (5 bases). There are 13 residues in the CDR3. Germline loops: CDR1 MNHEY, CDR2 SMNVEV (reference sequence). With 3 bases removed from V and 7 bases from J, the gap between germline ends came to 10 bases.

CDR3: CASSEAGGGGYNEQFF. Here the CDR3 DNA reads TGTGCCAGCAGTGAAGCAGGCGGGGGGGGATACAATGAGCAGTTCTTC. The J gene is TRBJ2-1, the V gene TRBV2, with 9 bases aligning to TRBD2. V was pared by 0 bases and J by 4 bases, with 4 bases of the junction left unmatched. The length of the CDR3 is 16 residues. Germline V gene lookup returns CDR1 SNHLY and CDR2 FYNNEI.

The chain carries TRBV9 and TRBJ1-5; D not certain. CDR3 length: 14 residues. V lost 3 bases to trimming and J lost 0 bases, with 7 bases between them. Germline CDR1 and CDR2: SGDLS and YYNGEE. The CDR3 nucleotides read TGTGCCAGCAGCGGACATAATAGCAATCAGCCCCAGCATTTT. Translation: CASSGHNSNQPQHF.

The CDR3: CASRMTGVYEQYF. The CDR3 DNA reads TGTGCCAGTAGGATGACAGGGGTCTACGAGCAGTACTTC. The chain uses TRBV19 and TRBJ2-7; 8 positions match TRBD1. The junction had 4 bases not matched to a gene; V was cut back by 6 bases and J by 3 bases. This CDR3 spans 13 amino acids. Germline V gives CDR1 LNHDA, CDR2 SQIVND (reference sequence).

The rearrangement links TRBV7-9 to TRBJ2-7; 8 bases agree with TRBD2. CDR1 and CDR2 (germline): SEHNR, FQNEAQ (reference sequence). The CDR3 spans 14 residues. V was clipped by 5 bases and J by 0 bases; unmatched bases: 3. In DNA form, the CDR3 reads TGTGCCAGCAGCCCCGGGACTAGCTCCTACGAGCAGTACTTC. Encoded protein: CASSPGTSSYEQYF.

This sequence joins TRBV7-6 and TRBJ2-3; D uncertain. Trimming stripped 4 bases from V and 2 bases from J, with 7 bases between. This CDR3 has 13 amino acids. In germline, CDR1 is SGHVS, CDR2 FNYEAQ. Here the CDR3 reads CASSSQITDTQYF. The DNA of the CDR3 is TGTGCCAGCAGCTCCCAAATCACAGATACGCAGTATTTT. Full variable domain (missing parts from reference TRBV7-6 and TRBJ2-3): GAGVSQSPRYKVTKRGQDVALRCDPISGHVSLYWYRQALGQGPEFLTYFNYEAQQDKSGLPNDRFSAERPEGSISTLTIQRTEQRDSAMYRCASSSQITDTQYFGPGTRLTVL.

CDR3 region: CASSTGSSGANVLTF. As DNA, the CDR3 is TGCGCCAGCAGTACAGGGAGCTCTGGGGCCAACGTCCTGACTTTC. The chain recombines TRBV5-1 with TRBJ2-6; D perhaps matches TRBD1 (6 bases). CDR3 length: 15 amino acids. V lost 5 bases to trimming and J lost 0 bases, with 9 bases between them. Germline V gene sequence: CDR1 SGHRS, CDR2 YFSETQ.

The J gene is TRBJ1-5, the V gene TRBV7-2; D is ambiguous. Germline V gene sequence: CDR1 SGHTA, CDR2 FQGNSA. The CDR3 runs 12 residues. Trimming stripped 5 bases from V and 6 bases from J, with 8 bases between. CDR3 residues: CASSGRFQPQHF. CDR3 DNA: TGTGCCAGCAGCGGGAGGTTTCAGCCCCAGCATTTT.

The table lists this clone with a few counts. This chain uses TRBV25-1 with TRBJ2-3; tentatively, D is TRBD2 (6 bases). The germline V gene encodes CDR1 MGHDK and CDR2 SYGVNS. V was trimmed by 6 bases and J by 1 base, leaving 14 bases between them. CDR3 size: 15 residues. The CDR3 DNA is TGTGCCAGCAGCAGCATCGGGGGTCGCACAGATACGCAGTATTTT. This sequence encodes CASSSIGGRTDTQYF. Together with reference TRBV25-1 and TRBJ2-3, the CDR3 gives the full variable domain: EADIYQTPRYLVIGTGKKITLECSQTMGHDKMYWYQQDPGMELHLIHYSYGVNSTEKGDLSSESTVSRIRTEHFPLTLESARPSHTSQYLCASSSIGGRTDTQYFGPGTRLTVL.

The V call is TRBV18, the J call TRBJ1-4; 8 bases are shared with TRBD1. Germline V lookup: CDR1 KGHSH, CDR2 LQKENI. The CDR3 has 18 residues. Trimming took 1 base from V and 1 from J; bases not matched to a gene: 8. The CDR3 is CASSPRSQGAKTNEKLFF. The CDR3, as DNA: TGTGCCAGCTCACCACGTTCCCAGGGGGCGAAAACTAATGAAAAACTGTTTTTT.

This clone was observed a handful of times. CDR3 sequence (DNA): TGTGCCAGCAGTCGCAGGGTCGCCGAGACCCAGTACTTC. Amino acid sequence: CASSRRVAETQYF. The rearrangement joins TRBV25-1 to TRBJ2-5; D may be TRBD1 (5 bases). Per the germline V gene, CDR1 is MGHDK and CDR2 is SYGVNS. This CDR3 region has 13 residues. V lost 5 bases and J 5 bases, leaving 12 bases between the germline ends.

This clone was counted a single time. The chain combines TRBV7-2 with TRBJ1-5; 7 bases align to TRBD1. In germline, CDR1 is SGHTA, CDR2 FQGNSA. The CDR3 has 14 residues. Trimming cost V 5 bases and J 4 bases; bases outside gene matches: 5. CDR3 amino acids: CASSPGDSNQPQHF. The DNA for the CDR3 is TGTGCCAGCAGCCCAGGGGACAGTAATCAGCCCCAGCATTTT.

The sample holds a few counts of this clone. One end of the junction varies from germline; a read error may be responsible. This chain connects TRBV27 to TRBJ1-2; D may be TRBD1 (5 bases). The CDR3 totals 13 residues. Germline values: CDR1 MNHEY, CDR2 SMNVEV (reference sequence). The CDR3 loop reads CASSLFAGPEREF. CDR3 sequence (DNA): TGTGCCAGCAGTTTATTCGCGGGGCCCGAAAGAGAGTTC.

The chain uses TRBV9 and TRBJ1-6, with TRBD1 matching over 8 bases. The CDR3 is 15 residues long. The germline CDR1 and CDR2 sequences are SGDLS and YYNGEE. V lost 0 bases to trimming and J lost 9 bases; unmatched junction nucleotides: 5. This chain's CDR3 is CASSVVQGAGSPLHF. The CDR3 DNA is TGTGCCAGCAGCGTAGTGCAGGGGGCGGGTTCACCCCTCCACTTT.

The chain is built from TRBV6-5 and TRBJ2-7; D gene uncertain. Trimming took off 0 bases at V and 3 bases at J, with 12 bases between the two ends. Germline V CDR1 and CDR2: MNHEY, SVGAGI. The CDR3 runs to 15 residues. CDR3 bases: TGTGCCAGCAGTTACTCGTCTCCGGGTAACTACGAGCAGTACTTC. Residues: CASSYSSPGNYEQYF.

The J gene is TRBJ2-1, the V gene TRBV28; 9 positions agree with TRBD2. The length of the CDR3 is 16 residues. The trim removed 7 bases at V and 2 bases at J, leaving 9 bases unmatched. Germline V CDR1 and CDR2: MDHEN, SYDVKM. The CDR3 DNA reads as TGTGCCAGCACCCTTACCGGACTAGCGCCCTACAATGAGCAGTTCTTC. This translates into CASTLTGLAPYNEQFF.

The rearrangement joins TRBV6-5 to TRBJ1-1; 8 positions match TRBD1. Trimming at V came to 4 bases and at J to 4 bases, leaving 8 bases not matched to a gene. Germline CDR1 reads MNHEY; CDR2 reads SVGAGI. There are 15 residues in the CDR3. The CDR3 DNA follows: TGTGCCAGCAGTTCGACGACAGGGGTGAGCACTGAAGCTTTCTTT. It encodes CASSSTTGVSTEAFF.